These 7 T cell receptor beta chains were sequenced from one sample in a study of somatic mutations in cytotoxic T cells in rheumatoid arthritis. The method was immunoSEQ multiplex PCR; TCRdb's version includes in-frame clones alone and lacks a portion of them. The profile covers 15,000 or so clones, with roughly 78% appearing a single time and 17% taken by the ten largest. Sequencing was done on a sample of CD8+ T cells sorted from blood. The receptors derive from a woman in her fifties or sixties with rheumatoid arthritis.

The genes are TRBV25-1 and TRBJ1-2; perhaps TRBD1 as D (5 bases). The germline V gene encodes CDR1 MGHDK and CDR2 SYGVNS. The CDR3 totals 18 residues. V lost 1 base to trimming and J lost 1 base, with 19 bases between them. The chain's CDR3 is CASSEWGSPTDNNYGYTF. CDR3 coding DNA: TGTGCCAGCAGTGAATGGGGCAGCCCCACCGATAATAACTATGGCTACACCTTC.

This chain uses TRBV4-1 with TRBJ1-2; D may be TRBD1 (5 bases). The germline CDR1 and CDR2 sequences are MGHRA and YSYEKL. The germline V and J ends were trimmed by 5 bases and 8 bases, with 15 bases remaining between them. The CDR3 is 13 residues long. This chain's CDR3 is CASSYPGTGGYTF. DNA of the CDR3: TGCGCCAGCAGCTACCCCGGGACCGGGGGCTACACCTTC.

The CDR3 sequence is CASSLGQAFSYEQYF. CDR3 DNA sequence: TGTGCCAGTAGTCTTGGACAGGCCTTCTCCTACGAGCAGTACTTC. The V call is TRBV19, the J call TRBJ2-7; 7 bases map to TRBD1. Germline CDR1 and CDR2: LNHDA and SQIVND (reference sequence). The CDR3 is 15 amino acids. The junction had 7 bases not matched to a gene; V was cut back by 5 bases and J by 0 bases. The full variable domain, rest sourced from reference TRBV19 and TRBJ2-7, is DGGITQSPKYLFRKEGQNVTLSCEQNLNHDAMYWYRQDPGQGLRLIYYSQIVNDFQKGDIAEGYSVSREKKESFPLTVTSAQKNPTAFYLCASSLGQAFSYEQYFGPGTRLTVT.

The chain uses TRBV4-2 and TRBJ1-5, with D possibly TRBD1 on 5 matching bases. V lost 0 bases and J 7 bases, leaving 10 bases between the germline ends. CDR1 is LGHNA and CDR2 is YNFKEQ in the germline V gene. CDR3 size: 14 residues. CDR3 in amino acids: CASSQERGGQPQHF. CDR3 in DNA: TGTGCCAGCAGCCAAGAACGGGGGGGGCAGCCCCAGCATTTT.

This chain links TRBV9 with TRBJ2-7; no definite D call. CDR1 is SGDLS, CDR2 YYNGEE, per germline. Trimming took off 0 bases at V and 3 bases at J, with 4 bases between the two ends. The CDR3 spans 12 residues. CDR3 sequence: CASSVEFYEQYF. CDR3 in DNA: TGTGCCAGCAGCGTAGAGTTCTACGAGCAGTACTTC.

This clone was seen just once. The chain recombines TRBV19 with TRBJ2-7; the D gene is possibly TRBD2 (5 bases). Trimming removed 3 bases at V and 5 bases at J, with 11 bases between. Looked up from germline, CDR1 is LNHDA and CDR2 is SQIVND (reference sequence). This CDR3 has 13 residues. This chain's CDR3 is CASSIWGADEQYF. The CDR3 DNA is TGTGCCAGTAGTATTTGGGGAGCCGACGAGCAGTACTTC.

V is TRBV27 and J is TRBJ2-5, with D possibly being TRBD2 (5 bases). CDR3 length: 13 amino acids. Per the germline V gene, CDR1 is MNHEY and CDR2 is SMNVEV (reference sequence). Trimming left V 8 bases short and J 1 base short, with 11 bases between. CDR3 in DNA: TGTGCCAGCCAACTTGAGGGCCAAGAGACCCAGTACTTC. Its protein is CASQLEGQETQYF.